The 7 T cell receptor beta chains below all came from one sample that was sequenced in a study of human T cells and chemical hapten exposure. Time point here: patch test 3, about 24 weeks after DPC sensitization. As to treatment: therapeutic diphenylcyclopropenone sensitization with weekly scalp DPC. The authors extracted total RNA from unfractionated whole blood. TCRdb redid the calling of the RACE reads with MiXCR, one entry per CDR3 protein. The sample lists fewer than 40,000 distinct CDR3 sequences, roughly 12% occurring once. Sequenced material: whole blood, taken in connection with sensitization to the hapten diphenylcyclopropenone (DPC). The receptor set was obtained from a woman in her 40s with alopecia areata. Some clones in this sample may be carry-over from other donors' samples.

This clonotype appeared a few times. The rearrangement joins TRBV9 to TRBJ2-3; possibly TRBD1 for D (6 bases). The CDR3 contains 14 residues. CDR1 is SGDLS, CDR2 YYNGEE, per germline. Trimming left V 3 bases short and J 5 bases short, with 13 bases between. The CDR3 is CASSASGAEDTQYF. CDR3 DNA sequence: TGTGCCAGCAGCGCCTCAGGGGCCGAAGATACGCAGTATTTT.

This clonotype has at least ten counts. The chain recombines TRBV19 with TRBJ2-2, with TRBD2 matching over 7 bases. Germline CDR1 and CDR2: LNHDA and SQIVND (reference sequence). After removal of 5 bases from V and 3 bases from J, the junction contained 9 bases not matched to a gene. The CDR3 length is 16 residues. Here the CDR3 reads CASSQLASGHTGELFF. Written as DNA, the CDR3 is TGTGCCAGTAGTCAATTGGCTAGCGGACACACCGGGGAGCTGTTTTTT.

This clonotype was picked up a small number of times. The chain is built from TRBV4-1 and TRBJ1-1; D remains ambiguous. The V and J ends lost 2 bases and 8 bases respectively, with 18 bases between them. This CDR3 spans 15 amino acids. The germline CDR1 and CDR2 sequences are MGHRA and YSYEKL. This chain's CDR3 is CASSQHPGVHGEAFF. For the CDR3, the DNA is TGCGCCAGCAGCCAACACCCTGGGGTTCATGGGGAAGCTTTCTTT.

This clonotype was observed at least ten times. This chain connects TRBV29-1 to TRBJ2-3; TRBD2 matches 8 bases. CDR3 size: 15 residues. V lost 7 bases and J lost 0; bases outside the gene matches: 9. Germline CDR1 is SQVTM and CDR2 is ANQGSEA. The CDR3 DNA reads as TGCAGCGGCGGAGGGGGACTAGTTAGCACAGATACGCAGTATTTT. This translates into CSGGGGLVSTDTQYF.

This clonotype was seen only a few times. The chain joins TRBV28 to TRBJ1-6; perhaps TRBD1 as D (6 bases). The ends were cut back, 4 bases at V and 11 bases at J, with 12 bases in the middle. In germline, CDR1 is MDHEN, CDR2 SYDVKM. This CDR3 comprises 13 residues. The CDR3 reads CASSSGGTPPLHF. The CDR3 DNA reads TGTGCCAGCAGTTCGGGGGGCACTCCACCCCTCCACTTT.

V and J are TRBV6-5 and TRBJ2-3; no clear D. Germline V gene data show CDR1 as MNHEY and CDR2 as SVGAGI. Between the trimmed V and J ends, which lost 6 bases and 3 bases, there was a span of 10 bases. The CDR3 is made up of 13 amino acids. CDR3 nucleotides: TGTGCCAGCAGCCTAGGGTGGACAGATACGCAGTATTTT. Translating it yields CASSLGWTDTQYF.

This clonotype was seen ten or more times. The chain couples TRBV4-1 to TRBJ1-2; 11 bases agree with TRBD1. This CDR3 comprises 15 residues. CDR1 is MGHRA and CDR2 is YSYEKL in the germline V gene. Losses at the gene ends were 4 bases for V and 4 bases for J; bases not matched to a gene: 5. DNA of the CDR3: TGCGCCAGCAGCCCGGACAGGGGGCAGTCCTATGGCTACACCTTC. Amino acid sequence: CASSPDRGQSYGYTF.